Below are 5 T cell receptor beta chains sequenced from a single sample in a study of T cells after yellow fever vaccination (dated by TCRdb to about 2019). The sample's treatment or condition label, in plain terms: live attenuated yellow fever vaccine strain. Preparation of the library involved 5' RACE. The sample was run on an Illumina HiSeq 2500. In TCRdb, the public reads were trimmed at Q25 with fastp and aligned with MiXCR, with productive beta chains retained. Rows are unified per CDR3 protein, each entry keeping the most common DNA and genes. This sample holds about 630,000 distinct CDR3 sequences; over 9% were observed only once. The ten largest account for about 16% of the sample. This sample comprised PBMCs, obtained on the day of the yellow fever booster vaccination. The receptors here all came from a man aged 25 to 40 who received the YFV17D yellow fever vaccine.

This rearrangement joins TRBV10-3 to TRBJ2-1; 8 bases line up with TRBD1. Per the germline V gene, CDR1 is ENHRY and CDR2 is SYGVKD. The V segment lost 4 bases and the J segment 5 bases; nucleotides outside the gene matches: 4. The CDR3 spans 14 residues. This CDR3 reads CAISGTGKNNEQFF. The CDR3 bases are TGTGCCATCAGTGGGACAGGGAAGAACAATGAGCAGTTCTTC.

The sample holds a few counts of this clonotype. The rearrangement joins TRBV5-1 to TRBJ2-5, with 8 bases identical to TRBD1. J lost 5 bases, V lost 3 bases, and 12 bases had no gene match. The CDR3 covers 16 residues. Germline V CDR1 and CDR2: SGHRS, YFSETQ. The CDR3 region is CASSSGGTGREETQYF. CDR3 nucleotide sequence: TGCGCCAGCAGCTCCGGCGGGACAGGCAGAGAGGAGACCCAGTACTTC.

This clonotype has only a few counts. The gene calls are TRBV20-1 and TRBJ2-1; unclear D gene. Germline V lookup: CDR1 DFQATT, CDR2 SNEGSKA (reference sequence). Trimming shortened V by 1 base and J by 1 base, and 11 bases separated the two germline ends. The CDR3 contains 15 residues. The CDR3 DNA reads TGCAGTGCTAGAGCCTTGGCTTTTTCCTACAATGAGCAGTTCTTC. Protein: CSARALAFSYNEQFF.

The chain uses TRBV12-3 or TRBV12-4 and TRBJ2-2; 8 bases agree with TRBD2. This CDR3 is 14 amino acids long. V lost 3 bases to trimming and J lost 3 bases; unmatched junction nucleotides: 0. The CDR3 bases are TGTGCCAGCAGTTTCGGGAGGGACACCGGGGAGCTGTTTTTT. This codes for CASSFGRDTGELFF.

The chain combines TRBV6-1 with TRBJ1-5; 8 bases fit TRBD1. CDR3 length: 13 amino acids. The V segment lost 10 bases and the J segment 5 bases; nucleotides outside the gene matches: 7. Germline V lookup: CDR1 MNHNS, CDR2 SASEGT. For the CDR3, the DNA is TGTGCCATCCAGGACAGGGTCCATCAGCCCCAGCATTTT. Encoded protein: CAIQDRVHQPQHF.